These 28 T cell receptor beta chains were sequenced from one sample in a study of blood T cell repertoires in COVID-19. Sequencing was performed with immunoSEQ multiplex PCR; in TCRdb, only in-frame clones are kept and a portion is missing. The table shows over 100,000 clones, with 79% occurring only once. The specimen was peripheral blood. Source of these receptors: a woman aged 80 or over with acute or convalescent COVID-19.

The count of this clone is one. The chain couples TRBV21-1 to TRBJ1-3. TRBV21-1 is recorded as a pseudogene. This CDR3 contains 16 residues. Written as DNA, the CDR3 is TGTGCCAGCAGCATGGGGCGGGAGGGTACTGGAAACACCATATATTTT. Protein sequence: CASSMGREGTGNTIYF.

The V gene is TRBV5-6, the J gene TRBJ1-2, with D unclear. The CDR3 is made up of 14 amino acids. V shed 0 bases and J shed 5 bases, with 11 bases lying between them. Germline loops: CDR1 SGHDT, CDR2 YYEEEE. The chain's CDR3 is CASSLALRSYGYTF. The CDR3 DNA sequence: TGTGCCAGCAGCTTGGCTTTGAGGTCGTATGGCTACACCTTC.

This clone was counted once. The chain joins TRBV7-3 to TRBJ2-3, with TRBD2 matching 7 bases. J lost 0 bases, V lost 5 bases, and 5 bases had no gene match. CDR1 is SGHTA, CDR2 FQGTGA, per germline. The CDR3 contains 15 residues. The CDR3 DNA reads as TGTGCCAGCAGCAGCTCTAGCGGTAGCACAGATACGCAGTATTTT. Its protein is CASSSSSGSTDTQYF. The full variable domain, completed using reference TRBV7-3 and TRBJ2-3, is GAGVSQTPSNKVTEKGKYVELRCDPISGHTALYWYRQSLGQGPEFLIYFQGTGAADDSGLPNDRFFAVRPEGSVSTLKIQRTERGDSAVYLCASSSSSGSTDTQYFGPGTRLTVL.

This clone was counted between two and nine times. The rearrangement joins TRBV5-4 to TRBJ2-1, with a weak D call TRBD2 (5 bases). V was cut by 1 base and J by 2 bases, with 10 bases left in between. From germline, CDR1 is SGHNT and CDR2 YYREEE (reference sequence). CDR3 length equals 15 residues. The CDR3 loop is CASSLTEGPYNEQFF. CDR3 sequence (DNA): TGTGCCAGCAGCTTGACTGAGGGCCCCTACAATGAGCAGTTCTTC. Combining the CDR3 with reference TRBV5-4 and TRBJ2-1 gives the whole variable domain ETGVTQSPTHLIKTRGQQVTLRCSSQSGHNTVSWYQQALGQGPQFIFQYYREEENGRGNFPPRFSGLQFPNYSSELNVNALELDDSALYLCASSLTEGPYNEQFFGPGTRLTVL.

V gene TRBV25-1 combines with J gene TRBJ1-4; D remains ambiguous. There are 15 residues in the CDR3. The germline CDR1 and CDR2 sequences are MGHDK and SYGVNS. The V end was cut by 4 bases, the J end by 7 bases, with 16 bases between. This CDR3 reads CASSVVEQGGEKLFF. Written as DNA, the CDR3 is TGTGCCAGCAGTGTGGTAGAACAAGGAGGTGAAAAACTGTTTTTT.

The J gene is TRBJ1-1, the V gene TRBV11-3, with D unresolved. Trimming removed 0 bases from V and 3 bases from J, with 5 bases in between. This CDR3 is built from 13 residues. The germline CDR1 and CDR2 sequences are SGHNT and YENEEA. The CDR3, as DNA: TGTGCCAGCAGCTTAGAGAAGCACACTGAAGCTTTCTTT. This translates into CASSLEKHTEAFF. Filled out from reference TRBV11-3 and TRBJ1-1, the complete variable domain reads EAGVVQSPRYKIIEKKQPVAFWCNPISGHNTLYWYLQNLGQGPELLIRYENEEAVDDSQLPKDRFSAERLKGVDSTLKIQPAELGDSAVYLCASSLEKHTEAFFGQGTRLTVV.

The chain links TRBV5-4 to TRBJ1-1; D not resolved. Germline assignment: CDR1 SGHNT and CDR2 YYREEE (reference sequence). The CDR3 spans 12 residues. The V and J ends lost 5 bases and 2 bases respectively, with 7 bases between them. CDR3 amino acids: CASRRDNTEAFF. CDR3 DNA: TGTGCCAGCAGAAGAGATAACACTGAAGCTTTCTTT.

The chain uses TRBV5-1 and TRBJ2-1; 7 bases line up with TRBD1. The CDR3 covers 17 residues. The V segment lost 7 bases and the J segment 8 bases; nucleotides outside the gene matches: 21. Germline V gives CDR1 SGHRS, CDR2 YFSETQ. CDR3 loop: CASSPGPRTGMTHEQFF. The DNA for the CDR3 is TGCGCCAGCTCCCCGGGTCCCCGGACAGGTATGACCCATGAGCAGTTCTTC.

The chain couples TRBV19 to TRBJ1-2; possibly TRBD1 for D (6 bases). The CDR3 sequence is 15 residues long. Germline V CDR1 and CDR2: LNHDA, SQIVND (reference sequence). Trimming cost V 3 bases and J 2 bases, with 13 bases left between them. In DNA form, the CDR3 reads TGTGCCAGTAGTATCTATACAGGGCAAAACTATGGCTACACCTTC. Amino acid sequence: CASSIYTGQNYGYTF.

This chain joins TRBV7-2 and TRBJ2-5; D possibly corresponds to TRBD2 (5 bases). This CDR3 has 14 amino acids. The germline V and J ends were trimmed by 5 bases and 5 bases, with 15 bases remaining between them. Looked up from germline, CDR1 is SGHTA and CDR2 is FQGNSA. The chain's CDR3 is CASSPWAGGETQYF. Here the CDR3 DNA reads TGTGCCAGCAGCCCGTGGGCCGGCGGGGAGACCCAGTACTTC.

This rearrangement joins TRBV7-2 to TRBJ2-3, with a possible D match to TRBD1 (5 bases). The CDR3 has 15 amino acids. The V end lost 4 bases, the J end lost 1 base, and 12 bases lay between the germline ends. Per germline, CDR1 SGHTA and CDR2 FQGNSA. In DNA form, the CDR3 reads TGTGCCAGCAGCTACCGACAGTCCCGCACAGATACGCAGTATTTT. Protein product: CASSYRQSRTDTQYF.

The chain uses TRBV4-1 and TRBJ2-1; D may be TRBD2 (6 bases). The CDR3 totals 15 residues. V lost 4 bases, J lost 5 bases, and 15 bases lay in between. Per germline, CDR1 MGHRA and CDR2 YSYEKL. The CDR3 region is CASSPMSAGNNEQFF. CDR3 DNA sequence: TGCGCCAGCAGCCCAATGTCCGCGGGAAACAATGAGCAGTTCTTC.

This rearrangement joins TRBV4-2 to TRBJ2-2, with 8 bases matching TRBD1. With 3 bases clipped from V and 3 bases from J, the junction kept 6 bases outside the gene matches. Germline CDR1 reads LGHNA; CDR2 reads YNFKEQ. This CDR3 is 16 amino acids long. CDR3 sequence reads: CASSHPGQADTGELFF. The CDR3 DNA reads TGTGCCAGCAGCCACCCGGGACAGGCTGACACCGGGGAGCTGTTTTTT.

The chain couples TRBV5-4 to TRBJ2-7; 14 bases fit TRBD2. This CDR3 has 16 amino acids. The V gene end was trimmed by 4 bases and the J gene end by 2 bases; junction bases not matched to a gene: 5. Germline loops: CDR1 SGHNT, CDR2 YYREEE (reference sequence). The CDR3 DNA is TGTGCCAGCAGCCCCGGACTAGCGGGGGGCACCTACGAGCAGTACTTC. Translating it yields CASSPGLAGGTYEQYF. The variable domain in full, completed from reference TRBV5-4 and TRBJ2-7, reads ETGVTQSPTHLIKTRGQQVTLRCSSQSGHNTVSWYQQALGQGPQFIFQYYREEENGRGNFPPRFSGLQFPNYSSELNVNALELDDSALYLCASSPGLAGGTYEQYFGPGTRLTVT.

The V gene is TRBV5-8, the J gene TRBJ1-4; 12 bases agree with TRBD1. Germline CDR1 reads SGHTS; CDR2 reads YDEGEE. Losses at the gene ends were 2 bases for V and 10 bases for J; bases not matched to a gene: 6. This CDR3 is built from 15 residues. The CDR3 region has the DNA TGTGCCAGCAGCTTCCGAGGGACAGGGGGCTTAAAACTGTTTTTT. As protein: CASSFRGTGGLKLFF.

The chain joins TRBV7-6 to TRBJ2-1; perhaps TRBD2 as D (6 bases). Germline V gene sequence: CDR1 SGHVS, CDR2 FNYEAQ. Trimming took off 1 base at V and 0 bases at J, with 10 bases between the two ends. The CDR3 sequence is 16 residues long. CDR3 region: CASSLVAASSYNEQFF. In nucleotides, the CDR3 is TGTGCCAGCAGCTTAGTAGCGGCAAGCTCCTACAATGAGCAGTTCTTC.

This clone was detected only a few times. The chain employs TRBV7-2 and TRBJ2-5; tentatively, D is TRBD2 (6 bases). Trimming left V 2 bases short and J 2 bases short, with 9 bases between. CDR1 is SGHTA, CDR2 FQGNSA, per germline. The length of the CDR3 is 14 residues. CDR3 residues: CASSLLAVQETQYF. Written as DNA, the CDR3 is TGTGCCAGCAGCTTATTAGCGGTACAAGAGACCCAGTACTTC.

The rearrangement uses TRBV5-1 and TRBJ2-1; 7 bases line up with TRBD1. Germline trimming cut 2 bases from V and 13 bases from J; bases unmatched to any gene: 3. Per germline, CDR1 SGHRS and CDR2 YFSETQ. The CDR3 runs to 11 residues. The CDR3 DNA follows: TGCGCCAGCAGCTTAGACAGGGTCCAGTTCTTC. It encodes CASSLDRVQFF.

The chain employs TRBV15 and TRBJ1-4; unclear D gene. There are 13 residues in the CDR3. Between the trimmed V and J ends, which lost 1 base and 8 bases, there was a span of 8 bases. Germline lookup yields CDR1 LNHNV and CDR2 YYDKDF (reference sequence). The CDR3 nucleotides are TGTGCCACCAGCAGAGCCCAGCGCGAAAAACTGTTTTTT. Translated, it gives CATSRAQREKLFF.

As concerns this clone: A single base separates this from a much larger clone, so it may be a read error. The chain uses TRBV5-6 and TRBJ1-5; TRBD1 is a possible D gene (5 bases). The CDR3 covers 13 residues. Germline loops: CDR1 SGHDT, CDR2 YYEEEE. Trimming stripped 4 bases from V and 3 bases from J, with 8 bases between. The CDR3, as DNA: TGTGCCAGCAGCCGACAGTCCAATCAGCCCCAGCATTTT. It yields the protein CASSRQSNQPQHF.

The rearrangement links TRBV9 to TRBJ2-7; D is undetermined. Germline CDR1 reads SGDLS; CDR2 reads YYNGEE. The CDR3 spans 14 residues. Trimming shortened V by 3 bases and J by 2 bases, and 12 bases separated the two germline ends. The CDR3 spells CASSALAIPYEQYF. In nucleotides, the CDR3 is TGTGCCAGCAGCGCCCTCGCGATTCCCTACGAGCAGTACTTC.

The chain combines TRBV4-2 with TRBJ2-7; maybe TRBD1 (6 bases). V shed 1 base and J shed 5 bases, with 15 bases lying between them. Germline CDR1 reads LGHNA; CDR2 reads YNFKEQ. This CDR3 region has 15 residues. Here the CDR3 DNA reads TGTGCCAGCAGCCAAGGGGGGCCTGCAGGGGACGAGCAGTACTTC. Translation gives CASSQGGPAGDEQYF.

The genes are TRBV7-2 and TRBJ1-4; possible D gene TRBD1, 5 bases. Deletions cut 1 base from V and 6 bases from J, with 9 bases between. Germline lookup yields CDR1 SGHTA and CDR2 FQGNSA. CDR3 length equals 14 residues. CDR3 sequence: CASSLGGGDEKLFF. The CDR3, as DNA: TGTGCCAGCAGCTTAGGCGGGGGGGATGAAAAACTGTTTTTT.

V gene TRBV7-2 combines with J gene TRBJ2-5; the D gene is possibly TRBD2 (5 bases). CDR1 SGHTA and CDR2 FQGNSA come from the germline V gene. The CDR3 loop spans 14 amino acids. Trimming left V 6 bases short and J 1 base short, with 12 bases between. Here the CDR3 reads CASSSGGAQETQYF. DNA for the CDR3: TGTGCCAGCAGTTCAGGAGGAGCCCAAGAGACCCAGTACTTC. The full variable domain, its missing parts supplied by reference TRBV7-2 and TRBJ2-5, is GAGVSQSPSNKVTEKGKDVELRCDPISGHTALYWYRQSLGQGLEFLIYFQGNSAPDKSGLPSDRFSAERTGGSVSTLTIQRTQQEDSAVYLCASSSGGAQETQYFGPGTRLLVL.

Only one count was recorded for this clone. The chain employs TRBV5-1 and TRBJ2-1, with unresolved D. Germline V gives CDR1 SGHRS, CDR2 YFSETQ. The ends were cut back, 0 bases at V and 2 bases at J, with 6 bases in the middle. This CDR3 has 14 amino acids. CDR3 protein: CASSLAEPYNEQFF. The CDR3 region has the DNA TGCGCCAGCAGCTTGGCTGAGCCCTACAATGAGCAGTTCTTC.

The chain employs TRBV2 and TRBJ2-7; D possibly corresponds to TRBD2 (5 bases). In germline, CDR1 is SNHLY, CDR2 FYNNEI. V lost 3 bases and J lost 0, with 9 bases in between. The CDR3 has 14 residues. The CDR3 sequence: CASSDGGLSYEQYF. CDR3 in DNA: TGTGCCAGCAGTGATGGCGGGCTCTCCTACGAGCAGTACTTC.

The genes are TRBV21-1 and TRBJ1-4. TRBV21-1 is reported as a pseudogene. This CDR3 spans 15 amino acids. The CDR3 loop reads CASSKSGRDLEKLFF. The CDR3 DNA reads TGTGCCAGCAGCAAATCGGGGAGGGATTTGGAAAAACTGTTTTTT.

This chain uses TRBV7-2 with TRBJ2-1; weak D call: TRBD2 (6 bases). The V gene's germline CDR1 is SGHTA and CDR2 FQGNSA. Trimming shortened V by 2 bases and J by 3 bases, and 11 bases separated the two germline ends. This CDR3 contains 15 residues. CDR3 nucleotides: TGTGCCAGCAGCTTACAGAGGACTAACTACAATGAGCAGTTCTTC. It translates to CASSLQRTNYNEQFF. The whole variable domain, remainder taken from reference TRBV7-2 and TRBJ2-1, is GAGVSQSPSNKVTEKGKDVELRCDPISGHTALYWYRQSLGQGLEFLIYFQGNSAPDKSGLPSDRFSAERTGGSVSTLTIQRTQQEDSAVYLCASSLQRTNYNEQFFGPGTRLTVL.